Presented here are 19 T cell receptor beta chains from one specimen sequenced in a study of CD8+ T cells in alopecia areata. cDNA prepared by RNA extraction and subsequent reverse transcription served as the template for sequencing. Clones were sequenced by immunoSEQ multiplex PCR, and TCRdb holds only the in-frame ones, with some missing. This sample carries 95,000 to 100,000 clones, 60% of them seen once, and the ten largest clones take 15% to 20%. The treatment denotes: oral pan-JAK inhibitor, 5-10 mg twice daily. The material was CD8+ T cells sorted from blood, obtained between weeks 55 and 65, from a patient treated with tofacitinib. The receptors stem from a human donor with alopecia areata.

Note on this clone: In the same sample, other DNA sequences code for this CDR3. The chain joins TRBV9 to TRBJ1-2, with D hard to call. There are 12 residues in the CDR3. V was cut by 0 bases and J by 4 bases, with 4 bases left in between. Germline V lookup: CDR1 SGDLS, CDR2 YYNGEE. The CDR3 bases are TGTGCCAGCAGCGTAGGCGGCTATGGCTACACCTTC. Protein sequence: CASSVGGYGYTF.

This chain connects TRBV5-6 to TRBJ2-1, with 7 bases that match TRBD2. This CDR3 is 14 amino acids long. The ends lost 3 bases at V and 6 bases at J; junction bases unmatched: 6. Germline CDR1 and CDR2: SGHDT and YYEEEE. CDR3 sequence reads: CASSSGGYSNEQFF. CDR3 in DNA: TGTGCCAGCAGCTCGGGGGGTTACTCCAATGAGCAGTTCTTC. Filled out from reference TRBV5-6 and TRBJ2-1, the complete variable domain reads DAGVTQSPTHLIKTRGQQVTLRCSPKSGHDTVSWYQQALGQGPQFIFQYYEEEERQRGNFPDRFSGHQFPNYSSELNVNALLLGDSALYLCASSSGGYSNEQFFGPGTRLTVL.

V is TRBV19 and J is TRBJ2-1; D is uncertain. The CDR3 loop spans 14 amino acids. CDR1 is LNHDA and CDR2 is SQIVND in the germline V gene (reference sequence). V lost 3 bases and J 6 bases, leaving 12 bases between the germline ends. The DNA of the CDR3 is TGTGCCAGTAGTATTGGTTTAGGCTCCAATGAGCAGTTCTTC. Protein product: CASSIGLGSNEQFF.

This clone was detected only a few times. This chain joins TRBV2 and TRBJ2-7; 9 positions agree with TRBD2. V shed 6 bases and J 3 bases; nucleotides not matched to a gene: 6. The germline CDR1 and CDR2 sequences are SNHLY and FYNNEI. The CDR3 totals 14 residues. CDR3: CASRILAGNYEQYF. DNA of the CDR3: TGTGCCAGCAGGATACTAGCGGGCAACTACGAGCAGTACTTC.

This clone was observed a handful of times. The DNA of the CDR3 is TGTGCCAGCAGCTATTCCGGGACATCGTTAGGGGAGCAGTACTTC. It specifies CASSYSGTSLGEQYF. V and J are TRBV7-9 and TRBJ2-7; perhaps TRBD1 as D (6 bases). Germline V gives CDR1 SEHNR, CDR2 FQNEAQ (reference sequence). V was cut by 4 bases and J by 7 bases, with 20 bases left in between. This CDR3 region has 15 residues.

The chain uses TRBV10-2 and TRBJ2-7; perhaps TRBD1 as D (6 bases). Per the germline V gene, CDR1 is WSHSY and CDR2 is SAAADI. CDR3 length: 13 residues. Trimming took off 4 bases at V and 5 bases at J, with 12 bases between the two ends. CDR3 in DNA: TGCGCCAGCAGTGGAACAGGGTTCGACGAGCAGTACTTC. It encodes CASSGTGFDEQYF.

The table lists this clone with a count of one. The CDR3 protein is CANTGVSGANVLTF. The CDR3 nucleotides read TGTGCCAATACAGGGGTGTCTGGGGCCAACGTCCTGACTTTC. The rearrangement uses TRBV7-9 and TRBJ2-6; TRBD1 matches at 7 bases. Germline trimming cut 10 bases from V and 1 base from J; bases unmatched to any gene: 4. The CDR3 covers 14 residues. Germline lookup yields CDR1 SEHNR and CDR2 FQNEAQ (reference sequence).

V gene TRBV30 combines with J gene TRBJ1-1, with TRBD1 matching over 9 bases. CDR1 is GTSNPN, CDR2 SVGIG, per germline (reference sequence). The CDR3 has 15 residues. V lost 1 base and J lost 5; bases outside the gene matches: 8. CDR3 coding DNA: TGTGCCTGGAGTGAGCCCGGGACAGGGCGTACTGAAGCTTTCTTT. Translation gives CAWSEPGTGRTEAFF.

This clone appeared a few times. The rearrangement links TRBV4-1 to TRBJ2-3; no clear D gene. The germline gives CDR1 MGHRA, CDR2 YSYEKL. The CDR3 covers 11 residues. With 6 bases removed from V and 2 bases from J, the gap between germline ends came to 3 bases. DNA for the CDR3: TGCGCCAGCAGAGACACAGATACGCAGTATTTT. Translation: CASRDTDTQYF.

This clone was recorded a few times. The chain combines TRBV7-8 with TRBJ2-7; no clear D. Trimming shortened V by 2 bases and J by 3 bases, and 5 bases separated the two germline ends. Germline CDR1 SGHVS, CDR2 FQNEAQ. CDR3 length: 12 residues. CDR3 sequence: CASSLRNYEQYF. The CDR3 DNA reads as TGTGCCAGCAGCTTAAGAAACTACGAGCAGTACTTC.

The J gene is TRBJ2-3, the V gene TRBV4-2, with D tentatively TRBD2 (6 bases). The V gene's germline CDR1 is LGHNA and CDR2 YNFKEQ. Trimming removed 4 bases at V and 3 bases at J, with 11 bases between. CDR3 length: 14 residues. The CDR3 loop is CASSRAGSTDTQYF. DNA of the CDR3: TGTGCCAGCAGCCGCGCGGGGTCTACAGATACGCAGTATTTT.

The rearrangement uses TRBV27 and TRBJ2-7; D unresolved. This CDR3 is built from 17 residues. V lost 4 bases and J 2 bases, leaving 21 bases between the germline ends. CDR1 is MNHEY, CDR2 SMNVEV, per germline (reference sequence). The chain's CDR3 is CASSSISTHTGTYEQYF. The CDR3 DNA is TGTGCCAGCAGTTCCATCTCAACCCATACTGGAACCTACGAGCAGTACTTC.

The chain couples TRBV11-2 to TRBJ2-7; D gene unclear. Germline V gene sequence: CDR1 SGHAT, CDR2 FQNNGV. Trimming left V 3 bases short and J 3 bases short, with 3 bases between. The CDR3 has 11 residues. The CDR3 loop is CASSFSYEQYF. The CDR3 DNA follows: TGTGCCAGCAGCTTCAGCTACGAGCAGTACTTC.

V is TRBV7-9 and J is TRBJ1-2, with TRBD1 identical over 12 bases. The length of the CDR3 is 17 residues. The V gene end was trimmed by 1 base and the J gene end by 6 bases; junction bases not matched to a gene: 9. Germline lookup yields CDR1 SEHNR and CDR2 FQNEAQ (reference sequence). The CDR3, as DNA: TGTGCCAGCAGCTTAGGAGACGGGACAGGGGGCGATGATGGCTACACCTTC. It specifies CASSLGDGTGGDDGYTF. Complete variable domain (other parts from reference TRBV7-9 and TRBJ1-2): DTGVSQNPRHKITKRGQNVTFRCDPISEHNRLYWYRQTLGQGPEFLTYFQNEAQLEKSRLLSDRFSAERPKGSFSTLEIQRTEQGDSAMYLCASSLGDGTGGDDGYTFGSGTRLTVV.

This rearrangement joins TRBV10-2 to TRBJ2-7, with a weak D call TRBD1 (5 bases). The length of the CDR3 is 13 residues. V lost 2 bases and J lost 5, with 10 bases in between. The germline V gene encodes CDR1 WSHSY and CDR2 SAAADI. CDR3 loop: CASSEQGVNEQYF. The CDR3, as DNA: TGCGCCAGCAGTGAGCAAGGGGTCAACGAGCAGTACTTC.

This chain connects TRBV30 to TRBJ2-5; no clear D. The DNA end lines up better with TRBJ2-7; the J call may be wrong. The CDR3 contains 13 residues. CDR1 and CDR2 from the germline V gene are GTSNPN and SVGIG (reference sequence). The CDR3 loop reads CAWIKGHPYEQYF. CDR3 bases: TGTGCCTGGATAAAGGGCCACCCCTACGAGCAGTACTTC.

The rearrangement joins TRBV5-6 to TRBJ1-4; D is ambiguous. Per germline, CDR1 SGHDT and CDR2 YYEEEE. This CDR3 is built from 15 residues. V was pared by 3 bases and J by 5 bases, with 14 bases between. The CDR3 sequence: CASSSGPGRNEKLFF. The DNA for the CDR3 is TGTGCCAGCAGCTCGGGTCCGGGCAGAAATGAAAAACTGTTTTTT.

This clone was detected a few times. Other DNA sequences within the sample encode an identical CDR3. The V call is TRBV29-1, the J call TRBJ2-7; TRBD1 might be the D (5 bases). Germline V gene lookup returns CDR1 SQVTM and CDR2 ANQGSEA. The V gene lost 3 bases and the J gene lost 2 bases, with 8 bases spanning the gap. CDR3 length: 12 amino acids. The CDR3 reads CSVDAGTYEQYF. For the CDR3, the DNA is TGCAGCGTTGATGCAGGGACCTACGAGCAGTACTTC.

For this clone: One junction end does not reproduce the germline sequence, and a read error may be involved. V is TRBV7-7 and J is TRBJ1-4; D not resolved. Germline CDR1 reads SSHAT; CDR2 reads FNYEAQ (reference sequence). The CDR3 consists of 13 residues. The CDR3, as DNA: TGTGCTAGCAGCTTAGAAACAGCCGAAAAACTGTTTTTT. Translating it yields CASSLETAEKLFF.